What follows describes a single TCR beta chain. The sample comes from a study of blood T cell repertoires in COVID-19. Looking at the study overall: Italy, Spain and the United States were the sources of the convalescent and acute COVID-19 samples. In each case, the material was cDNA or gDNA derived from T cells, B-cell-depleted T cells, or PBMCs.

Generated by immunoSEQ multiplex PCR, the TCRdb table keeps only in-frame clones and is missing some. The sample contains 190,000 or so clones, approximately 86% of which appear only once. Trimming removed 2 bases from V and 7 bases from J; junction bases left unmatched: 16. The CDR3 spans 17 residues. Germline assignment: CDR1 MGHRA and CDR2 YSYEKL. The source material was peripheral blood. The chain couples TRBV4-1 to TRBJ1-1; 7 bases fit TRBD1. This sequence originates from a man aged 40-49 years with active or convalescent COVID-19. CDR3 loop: CASSQLLIRDSPYEAFF. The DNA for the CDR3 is TGCGCCAGCAGCCAACTACTGATCCGGGACAGCCCTTATGAAGCTTTCTTT.